Below are 28 T cell receptor beta chains sequenced from a single sample in a study of human T cells and chemical hapten exposure. Described time point: pre-sensitization, week 0. The treatment is: therapeutic diphenylcyclopropenone sensitization with weekly scalp DPC. TCRdb re-called the RACE reads through MiXCR, storing one row per CDR3 protein. The sample contains 350,000 to 400,000 distinct CDR3 sequences, 5.1% of which appear only once. The sample in question was whole blood, obtained in connection with sensitization to the hapten diphenylcyclopropenone (DPC). These receptors all come from a woman between 45 and 65 years old with alopecia areata. Some clones in this sample may be carry-over from other donors' samples.

This clonotype has ten or more counts. The chain employs TRBV13 and TRBJ2-1; 14 bases match TRBD2. This CDR3 has 16 residues. V trimming: 5 bases; J trimming: 7 bases; junction bases outside the gene matches: 7. From germline, CDR1 is PRHDT and CDR2 FYEKMQ (reference sequence). The CDR3 loop reads CASSPGLAGGGNEQFF. The DNA for the CDR3 is TGTGCCAGCAGCCCCGGACTAGCGGGGGGAGGGAATGAGCAGTTCTTC.

This chain links TRBV30 with TRBJ1-1; D unclear. Per the germline V gene, CDR1 is GTSNPN and CDR2 is SVGIG (reference sequence). This CDR3 region has 11 residues. Trimming took off 0 bases at V and 11 bases at J, with 10 bases between the two ends. CDR3 sequence (DNA): TGTGCCTGGAGTGTAAGTGTTGAGGCTTTCTTT. It yields the protein CAWSVSVEAFF. Looking up the rest from reference TRBV30 and TRBJ1-1 gives the full variable domain: SQTIHQWPATLVQPVGSPLSLECTVEGTSNPNLYWYRQAAGRGLQLLFYSVGIGQISSEVPQNLSASRPQDRQFILSSKKLLLSDSGFYLCAWSVSVEAFFGQGTRLTVV.

This clonotype was counted between two and nine times. The junction departs from germline at one end; a sequencing error may be responsible. The chain has TRBV5-1 and TRBJ2-4; 9 bases match TRBD1. CDR3 size: 11 residues. Per the germline V gene, CDR1 is SGHRS and CDR2 is YFSETQ. The CDR3, as DNA: TGCGCCAGCAGCGGGGGACAGGGACGGCACTTC. This sequence encodes CASSGGQGRHF.

This clonotype was counted a few times. V gene TRBV12-3 or TRBV12-4 combines with J gene TRBJ1-2; possibly TRBD1 for D (6 bases). V was pared by 3 bases and J by 4 bases, with 12 bases between. The CDR3 is 14 amino acids. This CDR3 reads CASSLGPDSYGYTF. The CDR3 coding sequence is TGTGCCAGCAGTTTGGGGCCGGACAGCTATGGCTACACCTTC.

At least ten counts were recorded for this clonotype. The chain joins TRBV29-1 to TRBJ1-1; possible D gene TRBD1, 5 bases. The length of the CDR3 is 13 residues. V was cut by 8 bases and J by 5 bases, with 18 bases left in between. Per germline, CDR1 SQVTM and CDR2 ANQGSEA. This chain's CDR3 is CSFSPGRSTEAFF. CDR3 in DNA: TGCAGCTTTAGCCCAGGGAGATCGACTGAAGCTTTCTTT.

Many counts were recorded for this clonotype. V usage is TRBV19 and J usage is TRBJ1-5; perhaps TRBD1 as D (6 bases). Germline V gives CDR1 LNHDA, CDR2 SQIVND (reference sequence). This CDR3 spans 14 amino acids. Trimming cost V 2 bases and J 6 bases, with 11 bases left between them. CDR3 sequence: CASSIPGERQPQHF. CDR3 coding DNA: TGTGCCAGTAGTATACCAGGGGAACGTCAGCCCCAGCATTTT.

This clonotype appeared many times. The chain recombines TRBV7-3 with TRBJ2-1; 11 bases map to TRBD1. V lost 8 bases and J lost 7; bases outside the gene matches: 4. Per germline, CDR1 SGHTA and CDR2 FQGTGA. CDR3 length equals 13 residues. DNA of the CDR3: TGTGCCAGCGGGAGGGACAGGGGGAATGAGCAGTTCTTC. Protein sequence: CASGRDRGNEQFF.

This clonotype was detected many times. V is TRBV7-2 and J is TRBJ2-3; TRBD1 or TRBD2 may be the D gene (6 bases each). Germline V gives CDR1 SGHTA, CDR2 FQGNSA. V was trimmed by 7 bases and J by 3 bases, leaving 17 bases between them. This CDR3 region has 15 residues. For the CDR3, the DNA is TGTGCCAGCACCCCGGAGGGGGGTAGGACAGATACGCAGTATTTT. Protein product: CASTPEGGRTDTQYF.

There are a few counts of this clonotype. The chain is built from TRBV7-9 and TRBJ1-5, with unresolved D. The CDR3 totals 14 residues. V was trimmed by 5 bases and J by 2 bases, leaving 10 bases between them. Germline-derived CDR1 and CDR2 are SEHNR and FQNEAQ (reference sequence). The CDR3 nucleotides are TGTGCCAGCAGCCAAGCCGACGGCAATCAGCCCCAGCATTTT. Its protein product is CASSQADGNQPQHF.

This clonotype occurred many times. This rearrangement joins TRBV7-9 to TRBJ1-1, with D hard to call. This CDR3 comprises 14 residues. Trimming cost V 6 bases and J 5 bases, with 16 bases left between them. Per the germline V gene, CDR1 is SEHNR and CDR2 is FQNEAQ (reference sequence). The DNA of the CDR3 is TGTGCCAGCAGGTCCACCGGCGGAAGGACTGAAGCTTTCTTT. This encodes CASRSTGGRTEAFF. The full variable domain, completed using reference TRBV7-9 and TRBJ1-1, is DTGVSQNPRHKITKRGQNVTFRCDPISEHNRLYWYRQTLGQGPEFLTYFQNEAQLEKSRLLSDRFSAERPKGSFSTLEIQRTEQGDSAMYLCASRSTGGRTEAFFGQGTRLTVV.

This clonotype was counted ten times or more. This rearrangement joins TRBV4-3 to TRBJ2-2; D remains unclear. V was cut by 0 bases and J by 4 bases, with 15 bases left in between. Germline values: CDR1 LGHNA, CDR2 YSLEER. This CDR3 comprises 17 residues. CDR3 sequence reads: CASSQDLSPVATGELFF. In nucleotides, the CDR3 is TGCGCCAGCAGCCAAGATCTTTCCCCCGTCGCCACCGGGGAGCTGTTTTTT.

This clonotype was seen a few times. The chain joins TRBV4-1 to TRBJ2-1; D gene uncertain. The ends were cut back, 5 bases at V and 9 bases at J, with 11 bases in the middle. In germline, CDR1 is MGHRA, CDR2 YSYEKL. The CDR3 totals 12 residues. CDR3 nucleotides: TGCGCCAGCAGCGGGGAATCGGTTGAGCAGTTCTTC. Amino acid sequence: CASSGESVEQFF.

This clonotype was counted at least ten times. The chain carries TRBV7-9 and TRBJ2-6; the D gene is possibly TRBD1 (5 bases). CDR1 is SEHNR and CDR2 is FQNEAQ in the germline V gene (reference sequence). The V end lost 2 bases, the J end lost 8 bases, and 19 bases lay between the germline ends. The CDR3 has 17 residues. CDR3 protein: CASSLLPKSSGTNVLTF. CDR3 DNA: TGTGCCAGCAGCTTACTACCTAAGTCTTCAGGGACCAACGTCCTGACTTTC.

The chain combines TRBV2 with TRBJ2-1; 11 bases are shared with TRBD2. CDR1 and CDR2 from the germline V gene are SNHLY and FYNNEI. V dropped 4 bases and J dropped 4; count of bases not matched to a gene: 6. The CDR3 has 16 amino acids. The CDR3 DNA reads as TGTGCCAGCAGTGGCCTACTAGCGGGGGAGTACAATGAGCAGTTCTTC. Its protein product is CASSGLLAGEYNEQFF.

The table lists this clonotype with many counts. The rearrangement links TRBV20-1 to TRBJ2-1; 12 bases fit TRBD2. Germline V gene data show CDR1 as DFQATT and CDR2 as SNEGSKA (reference sequence). The V segment lost 3 bases and the J segment 4 bases; nucleotides outside the gene matches: 7. The CDR3 length is 16 residues. The CDR3 DNA reads as TGCAGTGCTAGTTCGACAGGACTAGCGGGGTACAATGAGCAGTTCTTC. Amino acids: CSASSTGLAGYNEQFF.

The sample holds many counts of this clonotype. This chain connects TRBV7-9 to TRBJ2-7, with D tentatively TRBD1 (6 bases). Germline assignment: CDR1 SEHNR and CDR2 FQNEAQ (reference sequence). CDR3 length equals 14 residues. V dropped 11 bases and J dropped 2 bases, with 19 bases sitting between them. The CDR3 sequence is CAVRGLGATYEQYF. CDR3 sequence (DNA): TGTGCCGTGAGGGGATTGGGGGCAACCTACGAGCAGTACTTC.

The genes are TRBV10-3 and TRBJ2-2; maybe TRBD1 (5 bases). The germline CDR1 and CDR2 sequences are ENHRY and SYGVKD. This CDR3 comprises 15 residues. Trimming shortened V by 6 bases and J by 1 base, and 12 bases separated the two germline ends. CDR3 loop: CAIRGDSKNTGELFF. The CDR3 DNA reads as TGTGCCATCAGAGGAGACAGTAAGAACACCGGGGAGCTGTTTTTT.

The sample holds many counts of this clonotype. This chain uses TRBV5-4 with TRBJ2-5; D possibly corresponds to TRBD1 (5 bases). Germline lookup yields CDR1 SGHNT and CDR2 YYREEE (reference sequence). The CDR3 totals 13 residues. V was trimmed by 4 bases and J by 5 bases, leaving 12 bases between them. The DNA of the CDR3 is TGTGCCAGCAGCCCCGACAGTTCGGAGACCCAGTACTTC. It is translated as CASSPDSSETQYF. Based on the CDR3 plus reference TRBV5-4 and TRBJ2-5, the full variable domain is ETGVTQSPTHLIKTRGQQVTLRCSSQSGHNTVSWYQQALGQGPQFIFQYYREEENGRGNFPPRFSGLQFPNYSSELNVNALELDDSALYLCASSPDSSETQYFGPGTRLLVL.

This clonotype has only a few counts. The rearrangement joins TRBV5-6 to TRBJ1-1, with D perhaps matching TRBD1 (6 bases). Trimming cost V 0 bases and J 1 base, with 16 bases left between them. Germline-derived CDR1 and CDR2 are SGHDT and YYEEEE. The CDR3 loop spans 17 amino acids. This CDR3 is CASSLAAGARGNTEAFF. The CDR3 DNA reads TGTGCCAGCAGCTTGGCCGCAGGGGCGAGGGGGAACACTGAAGCTTTCTTT.

This clonotype has more than one count but fewer than ten. The CDR3 loop is CASSQGQGARTEAFF. CDR3 sequence (DNA): TGTGCCAGCAGCCAGGGACAGGGGGCGCGTACTGAAGCTTTCTTT. The chain combines TRBV11-2 with TRBJ1-1; the match to TRBD1 covers 12 bases. The V gene end was trimmed by 5 bases and the J gene end by 5 bases; junction bases not matched to a gene: 6. CDR3 length equals 15 residues. In germline, CDR1 is SGHAT, CDR2 FQNNGV.

The sample holds a few counts of this clonotype. This sequence joins TRBV9 and TRBJ2-2; D not resolved. CDR3 size: 14 residues. V was clipped by 0 bases and J by 1 base, with 4 bases between them. CDR1 is SGDLS, CDR2 YYNGEE, per germline. DNA of the CDR3: TGTGCCAGCAGCGTAGTTGGGAACACCGGGGAGCTGTTTTTT. It encodes CASSVVGNTGELFF.

This clonotype occurred many times. V usage is TRBV6-5 and J usage is TRBJ2-1; the match to TRBD1 covers 10 bases. Trimming removed 5 bases from V and 4 bases from J; junction bases left unmatched: 5. The CDR3 spans 15 residues. CDR1 and CDR2 from the germline V gene are MNHEY and SVGAGI. The DNA of the CDR3 is TGTGCCAGCAGTAAACCGGGACAGGGGTACAATGAGCAGTTCTTC. This encodes CASSKPGQGYNEQFF.

This clonotype showed up many times. The chain links TRBV4-1 to TRBJ2-1; TRBD1 is a possible D gene (5 bases). Trimming removed 0 bases from V and 6 bases from J, with 9 bases in between. CDR3 length: 14 residues. Germline V gene data show CDR1 as MGHRA and CDR2 as YSYEKL. CDR3 nucleotides: TGCGCCAGCAGCCAAGATGGGGCGGTCAATGAGCAGTTCTTC. Its translation is CASSQDGAVNEQFF.

This clonotype turned up a few times. The CDR3 is CASGRGAPNSPLHF. In nucleotides, the CDR3 is TGTGCCAGCGGGAGGGGGGCACCGAATTCACCCCTCCACTTT. The rearrangement joins TRBV9 to TRBJ1-6, with a tentative D call TRBD1 (6 bases). Trimming cost V 7 bases and J 7 bases, with 15 bases left between them. The CDR3 totals 14 residues. Germline values: CDR1 SGDLS, CDR2 YYNGEE. The whole variable domain, remainder taken from reference TRBV9 and TRBJ1-6, is DSGVTQTPKHLITATGQRVTLRCSPRSGDLSVYWYQQSLDQGLQFLIQYYNGEERAKGNILERFSAQQFPDLHSELNLSSLELGDSALYFCASGRGAPNSPLHFGNGTRLTVT.

A few counts support this clonotype. The V gene is TRBV7-8, the J gene TRBJ2-1, with D possibly being TRBD1 or TRBD2 (5 bases each). CDR3 size: 13 residues. V dropped 2 bases and J dropped 7 bases, with 9 bases sitting between them. Per germline, CDR1 SGHVS and CDR2 FQNEAQ. As DNA, the CDR3 is TGTGCCAGCAGCTTATCCTGGGGGAATGAGCAGTTCTTC. This encodes CASSLSWGNEQFF.

This clonotype was observed a handful of times. The CDR3 nucleotides are TGTGCCAGCAGTTTAGAACAGGGAGGGTCAGATACGCAGTATTTT. Protein sequence: CASSLEQGGSDTQYF. The V call is TRBV27, the J call TRBJ2-3; a possible D gene is TRBD2 (7 bases). V dropped 2 bases and J dropped 4 bases, with 13 bases sitting between them. The germline gives CDR1 MNHEY, CDR2 SMNVEV (reference sequence). The CDR3 consists of 15 residues.

This chain uses TRBV4-3 with TRBJ2-6, with D perhaps TRBD1 (6 bases). Trimming removed 3 bases from V and 0 bases from J, with 12 bases in between. CDR3 size: 17 residues. Germline assignment: CDR1 LGHNA and CDR2 YSLEER. The DNA of the CDR3 is TGCGCCAGCAGCCACCCGGGACAAGACTCTGGGGCCAACGTCCTGACTTTC. Translated, it gives CASSHPGQDSGANVLTF.

This clonotype was seen only a few times. The rearrangement uses TRBV3-1 and TRBJ2-1; 10 bases agree with TRBD2. After removal of 1 base from V and 6 bases from J, the junction contained 6 bases not matched to a gene. CDR1 is LGHDT, CDR2 YNNKEL, per germline (reference sequence). CDR3 length: 16 residues. CDR3 DNA sequence: TGTGCCAGCAGCCAAGCAGCGGGGGGGCGGGTCAATGAGCAGTTCTTC. It translates to CASSQAAGGRVNEQFF.